This T cell receptor (beta chain) was documented in a study of Ad26.COV2.S vaccination and SARS-CoV-2 variants. This clone was counted between two and nine times. The antigen is undetermined. Findings and limits, study-wide: Breadth of non-spike TCRs did not differ between vaccinees and placebo recipients. Substantial breadth was reportedly displayed by spike-specific CD8+ and CD4+ T cell responses after vaccination. Ad26.COV2.S recipients had broader spike-specific TCRs (P = 0.0014). TCR breadth and depth analyses may have underestimated total T cell responses.

Sequenced by immunoSEQ multiplex PCR; TCRdb stores in-frame clones only, minus some. This table holds approximately 340,000 clones, about 91% found once. V gave up 10 bases and J gave up 5 bases, with 20 bases separating them. CDR3 length: 14 residues. Germline CDR1 SGHNT, CDR2 YYREEE (reference sequence). This TCR was sampled from a human donor who had recovered from COVID-19. This chain uses TRBV5-4 with TRBJ2-3, with a possible D match to TRBD1 (6 bases). Sequencing was performed on peripheral blood, taken after recovery from COVID-19. CDR3 sequence (DNA): TGTGCCGGGAGTTCCAGGACAGCCGGAGATACGCAGTATTTT. As protein: CAGSSRTAGDTQYF.